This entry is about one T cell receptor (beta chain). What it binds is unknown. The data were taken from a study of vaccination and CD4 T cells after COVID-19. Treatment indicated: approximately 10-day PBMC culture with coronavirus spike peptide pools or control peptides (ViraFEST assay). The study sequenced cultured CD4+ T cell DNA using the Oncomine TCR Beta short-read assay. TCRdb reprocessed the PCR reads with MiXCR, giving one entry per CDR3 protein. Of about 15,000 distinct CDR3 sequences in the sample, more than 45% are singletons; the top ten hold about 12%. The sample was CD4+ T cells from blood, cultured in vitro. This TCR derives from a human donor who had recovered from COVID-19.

The CDR3 DNA is TGTGCCAGCAGCACTGGATATAGCAATCAGCCCCAGCATTTT. This gives the protein CASSTGYSNQPQHF. The chain couples TRBV5-6 to TRBJ1-5; D gene ambiguous. The V gene's germline CDR1 is SGHDT and CDR2 YYEEEE. The V end lost 4 bases, the J end lost 0 bases, and 8 bases lay between the germline ends. CDR3 length: 14 residues.